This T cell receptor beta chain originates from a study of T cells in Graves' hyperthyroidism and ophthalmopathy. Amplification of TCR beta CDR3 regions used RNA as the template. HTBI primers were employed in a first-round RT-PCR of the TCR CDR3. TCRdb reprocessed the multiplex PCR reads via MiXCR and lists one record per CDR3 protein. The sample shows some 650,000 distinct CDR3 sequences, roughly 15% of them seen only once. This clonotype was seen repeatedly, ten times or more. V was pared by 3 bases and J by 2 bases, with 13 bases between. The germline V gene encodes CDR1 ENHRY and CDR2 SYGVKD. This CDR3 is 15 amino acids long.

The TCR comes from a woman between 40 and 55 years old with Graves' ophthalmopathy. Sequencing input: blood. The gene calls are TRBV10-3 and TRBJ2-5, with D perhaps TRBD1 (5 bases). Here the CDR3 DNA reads TGTGCCATCAGTGACGTCACAGGAGCACAAGAGACCCAGTACTTC. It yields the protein CAISDVTGAQETQYF.